Below, 27 T cell receptor beta chains from the same sample are listed, as sequenced in a study of monozygotic twins with inflammatory bowel disease. TCRdb reanalyzed the 5' RACE reads, giving one entry per CDR3 protein sequence and no DNA. This repertoire includes just over 300,000 distinct CDR3 sequences. The sequenced sample consisted of blood. The source of these receptors is a human donor with ulcerative colitis or Crohn's disease, or a healthy co-twin of an affected twin (not recorded which).

The J gene is TRBJ2-3, the V gene TRBV27; there is no DNA to check the TCRdb D call of TRBD2. The CDR3 is 18 residues long. Germline CDR1 reads MNHEY; CDR2 reads SMNVEV (reference sequence). This CDR3 reads CASSLTSGGAFGTDTQYF.

This chain connects TRBV12-3 or TRBV12-4 to TRBJ2-5; absent DNA, TCRdb's TRBD1 call cannot be checked. The CDR3 is 16 amino acids. The CDR3 loop reads CASSKGTGWRQETQYF.

V usage is TRBV6-5 and J usage is TRBJ2-1; there is no DNA to check the TCRdb D call of TRBD2. Per the germline V gene, CDR1 is MNHEY and CDR2 is SVGAGI. The CDR3 is made up of 16 amino acids. CDR3 region: CASSYNPGLAFNEQFF.

J is TRBJ1-5 and V is TRBV6-5. The CDR3 sequence is 15 residues long. CDR1 MNHEY and CDR2 SVGAGI come from the germline V gene. The CDR3 loop is CASSSYYRSNQPQHF.

The CDR3 sequence: CASSHQQGLKPYEQYF. The V and J genes are TRBV3-1 and TRBJ2-7; TCRdb's D call, TRBD1, is unchecked because there is no DNA. Per the germline V gene, CDR1 is LGHDT and CDR2 is YNNKEL (reference sequence). This CDR3 contains 16 residues.

The chain uses TRBV24-1 and TRBJ2-6; TCRdb's D call, TRBD1, is unchecked because there is no DNA. Germline CDR1 reads KGHDR; CDR2 reads SFDVKD. The CDR3 is 14 residues long. The CDR3 is CATSPGDGANVLTF.

This rearrangement joins TRBV5-5 to TRBJ2-5; with no DNA, the TCRdb D assignment of TRBD1 cannot be verified. The CDR3 is 13 amino acids. Germline V gene sequence: CDR1 SGHKS, CDR2 YYEKEE (reference sequence). CDR3 in amino acids: CASSLGSGQTQYF.

The gene calls are TRBV7-2 and TRBJ2-7; TCRdb calls TRBD2, which cannot be checked without DNA. The CDR3 runs 17 residues. Germline V gene lookup returns CDR1 SGHTA and CDR2 FQGNSA. This chain's CDR3 is CASSSQGTSPGSYEQYF.

The chain recombines TRBV27 with TRBJ2-1; TCRdb calls TRBD1, which cannot be checked without DNA. In germline, CDR1 is MNHEY, CDR2 SMNVEV (reference sequence). The CDR3 is 13 residues long. The CDR3 sequence is CASSPQQGNEQFF.

The chain joins TRBV5-1 to TRBJ2-1; the D call of TRBD2 rests on TCRdb alone, since no DNA is present to check it. The CDR3 sequence is 15 residues long. Germline-derived CDR1 and CDR2 are SGHRS and YFSETQ. This CDR3 is CASSFPSGGANEQFF. Variable domain in full (rest from reference TRBV5-1 and TRBJ2-1): KAGVTQTPRYLIKTRGQQVTLSCSPISGHRSVSWYQQTPGQGLQFLFEYFSETQRNKGNFPGRFSGRQFSNSRSEMNVSTLELGDSALYLCASSFPSGGANEQFFGPGTRLTVL.

The chain uses TRBV5-1 and TRBJ2-2; TCRdb picks TRBD1, but there is no DNA to check that call. Germline-derived CDR1 and CDR2 are SGHRS and YFSETQ. This CDR3 spans 16 amino acids. The chain's CDR3 is CASSRDRVENTGELFF.

J is TRBJ2-3 and V is TRBV6-2 or TRBV6-3. Germline assignment: CDR1 MNHEY and CDR2 SVGEGT. The CDR3 has 16 residues. The CDR3 loop reads CASSSWTSGSTDTQYF.

The J gene is TRBJ2-1, the V gene TRBV9; TCRdb's D call, TRBD2, is unchecked because there is no DNA. Germline assignment: CDR1 SGDLS and CDR2 YYNGEE. The CDR3 spans 15 residues. CDR3: CASSSPPGTHNEQFF.

The chain employs TRBV20-1 and TRBJ2-2; TCRdb gives TRBD2 as the D gene, but with no DNA this cannot be confirmed. The CDR3 extends over 16 amino acids. CDR1 is DFQATT and CDR2 is SNEGSKA in the germline V gene (reference sequence). Here the CDR3 reads CSARDWSGRQTGELFF.

CDR3 loop: CASTSPADTYEQYF. The chain couples TRBV28 to TRBJ2-7. The CDR3 is 14 amino acids. In germline, CDR1 is MDHEN, CDR2 SYDVKM.

The chain carries TRBV7-2 and TRBJ2-1. The CDR3 runs 16 residues. Looked up from germline, CDR1 is SGHTA and CDR2 is FQGNSA. CDR3 amino acids: CASSLHPGSSYNEQFF.

The chain employs TRBV5-1 and TRBJ1-5. Germline assignment: CDR1 SGHRS and CDR2 YFSETQ. The CDR3 spans 14 residues. Here the CDR3 reads CASSLEAATQPQHF.

The rearrangement uses TRBV20-1 and TRBJ1-1; absent DNA, TCRdb's TRBD1 call cannot be checked. The CDR3 extends over 14 amino acids. The germline CDR1 and CDR2 sequences are DFQATT and SNEGSKA (reference sequence). This CDR3 is CSGYNTGEHTEAFF.

The CDR3 loop is CAGRYDRGNFNEQFF. This sequence joins TRBV19 and TRBJ2-1; the TRBD1 assignment by TCRdb is unverifiable without DNA. Germline CDR1 LNHDA, CDR2 SQIVND (reference sequence). The length of the CDR3 is 15 residues. The whole variable domain, remainder taken from reference TRBV19 and TRBJ2-1, is DGGITQSPKYLFRKEGQNVTLSCEQNLNHDAMYWYRQDPGQGLRLIYYSQIVNDFQKGDIAEGYSVSREKKESFPLTVTSAQKNPTAFYLCAGRYDRGNFNEQFFGPGTRLTVL.

The chain employs TRBV20-1 and TRBJ2-1; absent DNA, TCRdb's TRBD2 call cannot be checked. Looked up from germline, CDR1 is DFQATT and CDR2 is SNEGSKA (reference sequence). The CDR3 is 15 amino acids. The CDR3: CSVPLASNFYNEQFF.

The rearrangement joins TRBV27 to TRBJ2-7; TCRdb picks TRBD1, but there is no DNA to check that call. The CDR3 loop spans 15 amino acids. Germline loops: CDR1 MNHEY, CDR2 SMNVEV (reference sequence). The CDR3 region is CASSLSSGGVDEQYF.

V and J are TRBV11-2 and TRBJ2-5; no DNA is available, so the TRBD2 call from TCRdb remains unchecked. The CDR3 is 15 residues long. Looked up from germline, CDR1 is SGHAT and CDR2 is FQNNGV. The CDR3 spells CASSTLTSGAGTQYF.

This chain joins TRBV30 and TRBJ1-6. CDR3 size: 16 residues. CDR1 and CDR2 (germline): GTSNPN, SVGIG (reference sequence). CDR3 protein: CAWSVRPSSYNSPLHF.

The V gene is TRBV3-1, the J gene TRBJ2-1; without DNA, the TCRdb call of TRBD1 cannot be checked. This CDR3 is 16 amino acids long. The V gene's germline CDR1 is LGHDT and CDR2 YNNKEL (reference sequence). CDR3 region: CASSQDRTGGLNEQFF.

V and J are TRBV27 and TRBJ2-3; TCRdb's D call, TRBD1, is unchecked because there is no DNA. The germline V gene encodes CDR1 MNHEY and CDR2 SMNVEV (reference sequence). The CDR3 runs 16 residues. CDR3 residues: CASSLFGAERTDTQYF.

This CDR3 is CASRQVGRADTQYF. The rearrangement links TRBV7-2 to TRBJ2-3; TCRdb returns TRBD1, unconfirmable since there is no DNA. The germline V gene encodes CDR1 SGHTA and CDR2 FQGNSA. The CDR3 totals 14 residues.

J is TRBJ2-2 and V is TRBV9; TCRdb picks TRBD1, but there is no DNA to check that call. This CDR3 has 14 amino acids. Germline V CDR1 and CDR2: SGDLS, YYNGEE. The CDR3 loop reads CASSVARGTGELFF.